This TCR beta chain was identified during a study of T-cell memory formation after mild COVID-19. One entry per CDR3 protein, called by TCRdb with MiXCR from the 5' RACE reads. Found here are roughly 240,000 distinct CDR3 sequences, less than 20% of them singletons; the top ten hold around 2.2%. Study findings and constraints: The main location of contracting CD4+ clones was CM and EM, and that of contracting CD8+ clones was EMRA.

Germline V gene sequence: CDR1 LNHDA, CDR2 SQIVND (reference sequence). The CDR3 length is 16 residues. V shed 8 bases and J shed 2 bases, with 22 bases lying between them. This clonotype has a handful of counts. Antigen unknown. V gene TRBV19 combines with J gene TRBJ2-7; either TRBD1 or TRBD2 may fit D (6 bases each). The clonotype originates from an adult woman who had mild COVID-19 (a few samples of this study predate the infection). Cell type and time point are not known. The sequenced material came from PBMCs or a T cell subset sorted from them (not recorded which). In DNA, the CDR3 is TGTGCCAGTGGCCTCTCCCGGGGGACAAAAACCTACGAGCAGTACTTC. Its translation: CASGLSRGTKTYEQYF.